This TCR beta chain was documented in a study of blood T cell repertoires in COVID-19. Study summary: Whether acute or convalescent, the COVID-19 samples came from the United States, Italy and Spain.

The authors' processing: Estimation of nucleated cell counts relied on the amplification of reference gene primers. TCRdb keeps only in-frame clones here, not all; method: immunoSEQ multiplex PCR. V, J and clone size derive from that table, while D and trimming were established from the DNA sequence. The table records more than 300,000 clones, more than 75% of them present only once. Germline V lookup: CDR1 SNHLY, CDR2 FYNNEI. Trimming cost V 3 bases and J 5 bases, with 13 bases left between them. The CDR3 covers 14 residues. Patients in Seattle were enrolled during active infection, then followed longitudinally. This clone has just one count.

Sequenced input: peripheral blood. V gene TRBV2 combines with J gene TRBJ1-1; D gene unclear. The clonotype originates from a woman aged 30 to 39 with COVID-19, enrolled during active disease. CDR3 in DNA: TGTGCCAGCAGTGACGGGGTAGTGAGAACTGAAGCTTTCTTT. Translation: CASSDGVVRTEAFF.